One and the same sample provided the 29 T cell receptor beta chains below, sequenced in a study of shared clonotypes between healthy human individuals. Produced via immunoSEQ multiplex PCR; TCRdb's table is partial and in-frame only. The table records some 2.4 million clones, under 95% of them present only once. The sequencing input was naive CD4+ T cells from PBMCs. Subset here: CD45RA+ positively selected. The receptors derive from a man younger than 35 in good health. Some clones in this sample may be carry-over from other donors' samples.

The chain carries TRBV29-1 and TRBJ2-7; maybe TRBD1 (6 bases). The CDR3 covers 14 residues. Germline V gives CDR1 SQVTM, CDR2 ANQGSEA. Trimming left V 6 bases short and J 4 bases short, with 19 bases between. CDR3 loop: CSVSDRHTSYEQYF. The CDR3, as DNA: TGCAGCGTCTCGGACAGACATACCTCGTACGAGCAGTACTTC.

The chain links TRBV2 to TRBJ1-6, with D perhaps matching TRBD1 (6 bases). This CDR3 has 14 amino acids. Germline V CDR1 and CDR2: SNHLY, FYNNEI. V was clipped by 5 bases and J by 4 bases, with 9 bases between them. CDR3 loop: CASSKQGYNSPLHF. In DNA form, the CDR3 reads TGTGCCAGCAGTAAACAGGGATATAATTCACCCCTCCACTTT.

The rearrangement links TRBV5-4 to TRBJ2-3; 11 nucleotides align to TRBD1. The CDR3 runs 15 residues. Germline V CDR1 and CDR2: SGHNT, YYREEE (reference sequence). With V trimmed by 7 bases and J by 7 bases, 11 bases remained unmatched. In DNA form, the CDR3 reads TGTGCCAGCTCCGGGACAGGGGGTTTCCCTAATACGCAGTATTTT. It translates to CASSGTGGFPNTQYF.

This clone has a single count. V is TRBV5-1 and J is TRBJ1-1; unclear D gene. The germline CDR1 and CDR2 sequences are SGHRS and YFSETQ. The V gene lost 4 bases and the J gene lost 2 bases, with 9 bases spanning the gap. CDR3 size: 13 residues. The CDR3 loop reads CASSDSLNTEAFF. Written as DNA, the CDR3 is TGCGCCAGCAGCGACTCCCTTAACACTGAAGCTTTCTTT.

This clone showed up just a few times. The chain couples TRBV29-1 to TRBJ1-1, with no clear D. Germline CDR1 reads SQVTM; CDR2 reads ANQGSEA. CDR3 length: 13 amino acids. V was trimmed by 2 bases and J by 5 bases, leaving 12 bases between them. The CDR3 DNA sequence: TGCAGCGTTGAACAGGTTCCGGGAACTGAAGCTTTCTTT. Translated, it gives CSVEQVPGTEAFF.

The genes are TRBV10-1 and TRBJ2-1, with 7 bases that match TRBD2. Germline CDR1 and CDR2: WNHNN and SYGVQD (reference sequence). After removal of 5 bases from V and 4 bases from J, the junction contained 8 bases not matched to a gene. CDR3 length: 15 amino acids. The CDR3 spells CASSSSGELYNEQFF. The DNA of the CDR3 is TGCGCCAGCAGTTCTAGCGGTGAACTTTACAATGAGCAGTTCTTC.

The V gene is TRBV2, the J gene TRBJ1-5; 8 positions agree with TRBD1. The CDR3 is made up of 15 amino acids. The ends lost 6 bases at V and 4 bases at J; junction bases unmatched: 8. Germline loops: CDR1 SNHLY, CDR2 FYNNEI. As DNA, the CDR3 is TGTGCCAGCAGATTCGAACAGGGGGAAAATCAGCCCCAGCATTTT. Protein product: CASRFEQGENQPQHF.

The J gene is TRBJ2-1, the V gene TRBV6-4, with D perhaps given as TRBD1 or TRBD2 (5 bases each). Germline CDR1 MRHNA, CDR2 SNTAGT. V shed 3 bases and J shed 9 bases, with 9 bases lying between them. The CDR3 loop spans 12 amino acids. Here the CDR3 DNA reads TGTGCCAGCAGTGAGTCAGGGACTGAGCAGTTCTTC. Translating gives CASSESGTEQFF.

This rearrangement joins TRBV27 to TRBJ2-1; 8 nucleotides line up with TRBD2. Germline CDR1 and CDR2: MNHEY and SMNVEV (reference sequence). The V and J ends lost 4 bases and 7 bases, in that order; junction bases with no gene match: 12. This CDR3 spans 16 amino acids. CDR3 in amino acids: CASSYVGRGRANEQFF. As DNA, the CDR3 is TGTGCCAGCAGTTACGTCGGGAGGGGCCGGGCGAATGAGCAGTTCTTC.

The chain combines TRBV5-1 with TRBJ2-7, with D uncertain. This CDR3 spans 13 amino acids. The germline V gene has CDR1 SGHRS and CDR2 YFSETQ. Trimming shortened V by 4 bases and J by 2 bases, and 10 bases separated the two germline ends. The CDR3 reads CASSPFDPYEQYF. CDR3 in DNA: TGCGCCAGCAGCCCTTTTGACCCCTACGAGCAGTACTTC.

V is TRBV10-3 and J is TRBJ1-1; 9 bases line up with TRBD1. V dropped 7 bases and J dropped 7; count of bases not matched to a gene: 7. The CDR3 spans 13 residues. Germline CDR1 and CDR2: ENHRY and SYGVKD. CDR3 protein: CAINRQGEGEAFF. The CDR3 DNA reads TGTGCCATCAATCGACAGGGGGAAGGTGAAGCTTTCTTT.

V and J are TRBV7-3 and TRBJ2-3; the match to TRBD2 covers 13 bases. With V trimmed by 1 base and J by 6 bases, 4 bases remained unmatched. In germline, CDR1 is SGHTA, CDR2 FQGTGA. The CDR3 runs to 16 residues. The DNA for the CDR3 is TGTGCCAGCAGCTTAAATAAGGGACTAGCGGGGGATACGCAGTATTTT. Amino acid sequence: CASSLNKGLAGDTQYF.

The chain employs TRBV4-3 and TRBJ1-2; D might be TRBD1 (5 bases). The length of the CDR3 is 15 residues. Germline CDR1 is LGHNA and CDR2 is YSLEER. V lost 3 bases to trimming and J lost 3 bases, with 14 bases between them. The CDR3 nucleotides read TGCGCCAGCAGCCACCAAATCGGGGCCGACTATGGCTACACCTTC. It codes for CASSHQIGADYGYTF.

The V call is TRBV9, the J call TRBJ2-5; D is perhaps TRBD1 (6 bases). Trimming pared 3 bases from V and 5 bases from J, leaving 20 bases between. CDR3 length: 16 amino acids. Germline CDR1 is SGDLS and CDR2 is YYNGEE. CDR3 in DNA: TGTGCCAGCAGCGCCCAGGGGTTTCTCGTGTTGGAGACCCAGTACTTC. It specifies CASSAQGFLVLETQYF.

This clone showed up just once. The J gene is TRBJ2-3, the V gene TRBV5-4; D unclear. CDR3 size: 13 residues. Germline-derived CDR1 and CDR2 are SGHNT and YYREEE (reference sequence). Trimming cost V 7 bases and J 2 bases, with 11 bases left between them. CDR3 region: CASGLGDTDTQYF. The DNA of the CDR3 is TGTGCCAGCGGCCTTGGGGACACAGATACGCAGTATTTT.

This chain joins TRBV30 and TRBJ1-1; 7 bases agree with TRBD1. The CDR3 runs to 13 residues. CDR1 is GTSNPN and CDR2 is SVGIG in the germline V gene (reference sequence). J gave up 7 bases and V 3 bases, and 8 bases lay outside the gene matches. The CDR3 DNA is TGTGCCTGGAGCCGGGGCAGGGGGAGTGAAGCTTTCTTT. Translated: CAWSRGRGSEAFF.

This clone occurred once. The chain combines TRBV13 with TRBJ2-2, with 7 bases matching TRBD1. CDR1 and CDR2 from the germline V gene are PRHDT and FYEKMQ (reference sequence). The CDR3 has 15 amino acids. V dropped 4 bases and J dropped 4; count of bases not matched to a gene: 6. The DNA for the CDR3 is TGTGCCAGCAGCTGGACAGGTGTTGGCACCGGGGAGCTGTTTTTT. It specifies CASSWTGVGTGELFF. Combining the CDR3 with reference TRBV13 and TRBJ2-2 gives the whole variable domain AAGVIQSPRHLIKEKRETATLKCYPIPRHDTVYWYQQGPGQDPQFLISFYEKMQSDKGSIPDRFSAQQFSDYHSELNMSSLELGDSALYFCASSWTGVGTGELFFGEGSRLTVL.

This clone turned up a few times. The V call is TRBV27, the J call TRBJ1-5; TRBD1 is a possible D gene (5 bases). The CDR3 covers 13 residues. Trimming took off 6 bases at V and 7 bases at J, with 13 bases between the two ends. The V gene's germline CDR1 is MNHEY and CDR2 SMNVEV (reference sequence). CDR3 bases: TGTGCCAGCAGGGGGACTCTTTCCCAGCCCCAGCATTTT. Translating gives CASRGTLSQPQHF.

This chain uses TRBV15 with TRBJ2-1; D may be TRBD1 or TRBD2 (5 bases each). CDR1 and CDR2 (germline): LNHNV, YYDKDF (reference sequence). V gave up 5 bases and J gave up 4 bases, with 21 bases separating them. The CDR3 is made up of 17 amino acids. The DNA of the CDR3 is TGTGCCACCAGCCCCCCCGTTGGTGGGACGATTTACAATGAGCAGTTCTTC. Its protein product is CATSPPVGGTIYNEQFF. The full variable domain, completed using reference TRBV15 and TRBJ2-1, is DAMVIQNPRYQVTQFGKPVTLSCSQTLNHNVMYWYQQKSSQAPKLLFHYYDKDFNNEADTPDNFQSRRPNTSFCFLDIRSPGLGDTAMYLCATSPPVGGTIYNEQFFGPGTRLTVL.

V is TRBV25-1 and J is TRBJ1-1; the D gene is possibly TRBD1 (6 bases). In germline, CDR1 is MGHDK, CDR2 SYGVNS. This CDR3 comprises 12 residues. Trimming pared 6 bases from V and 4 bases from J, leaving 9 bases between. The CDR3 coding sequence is TGTGCCAGCAGGGGGGCAGGCACTGAAGCTTTCTTT. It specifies CASRGAGTEAFF.

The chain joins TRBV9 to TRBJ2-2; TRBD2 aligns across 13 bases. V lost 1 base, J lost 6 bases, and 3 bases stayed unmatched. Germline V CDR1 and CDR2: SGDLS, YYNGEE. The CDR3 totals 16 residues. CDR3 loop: CASSVLGLAGPGELFF. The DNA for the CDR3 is TGTGCCAGCAGCGTACTGGGACTAGCGGGACCCGGGGAGCTGTTTTTT.

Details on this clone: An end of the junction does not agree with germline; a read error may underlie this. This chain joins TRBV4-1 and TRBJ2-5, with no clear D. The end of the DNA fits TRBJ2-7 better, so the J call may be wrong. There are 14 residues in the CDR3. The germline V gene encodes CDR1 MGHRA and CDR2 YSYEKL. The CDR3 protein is CASSQGVSSHEQYF. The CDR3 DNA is TGCGCCAGCAGCCAAGGAGTTAGCTCCCACGAGCAGTACTTC.

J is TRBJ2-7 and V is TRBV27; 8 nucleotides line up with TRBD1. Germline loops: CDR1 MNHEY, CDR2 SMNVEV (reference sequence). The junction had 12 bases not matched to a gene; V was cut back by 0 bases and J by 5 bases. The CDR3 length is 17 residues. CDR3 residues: CASSLSWGGRGRNEQYF. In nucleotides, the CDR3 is TGTGCCAGCAGTTTATCTTGGGGTGGCAGGGGGCGGAACGAGCAGTACTTC.

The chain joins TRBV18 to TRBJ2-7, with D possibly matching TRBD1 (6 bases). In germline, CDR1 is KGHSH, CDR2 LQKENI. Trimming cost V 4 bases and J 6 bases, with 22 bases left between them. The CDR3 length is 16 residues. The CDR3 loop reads CASSLLLSGTTGEQYF. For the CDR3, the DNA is TGTGCCAGCTCACTTTTACTCTCCGGGACAACCGGCGAGCAGTACTTC.

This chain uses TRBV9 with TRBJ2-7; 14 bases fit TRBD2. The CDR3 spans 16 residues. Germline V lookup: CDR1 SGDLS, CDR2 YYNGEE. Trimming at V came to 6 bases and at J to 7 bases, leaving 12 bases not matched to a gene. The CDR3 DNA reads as TGTGCCAGCACGACTAGCGGGAGGGGCGATTTGTCGGAGCAGTACTTC. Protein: CASTTSGRGDLSEQYF. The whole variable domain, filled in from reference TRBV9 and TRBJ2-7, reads DSGVTQTPKHLITATGQRVTLRCSPRSGDLSVYWYQQSLDQGLQFLIQYYNGEERAKGNILERFSAQQFPDLHSELNLSSLELGDSALYFCASTTSGRGDLSEQYFGPGTRLTVT.

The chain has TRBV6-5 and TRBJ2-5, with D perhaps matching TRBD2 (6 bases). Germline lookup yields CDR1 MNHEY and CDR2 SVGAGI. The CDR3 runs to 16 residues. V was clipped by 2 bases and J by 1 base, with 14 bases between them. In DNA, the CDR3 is TGTGCCAGCAGTTACCCCAAACGGGACTCCCAAGAGACCCAGTACTTC. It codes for CASSYPKRDSQETQYF.

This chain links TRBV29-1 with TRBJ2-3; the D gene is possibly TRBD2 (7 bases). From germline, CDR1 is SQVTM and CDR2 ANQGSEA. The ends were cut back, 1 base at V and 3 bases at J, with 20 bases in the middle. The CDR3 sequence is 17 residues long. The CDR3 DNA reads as TGCAGCGTTGAAGGGATGAGAGGGGGGGGAGATACAGATACGCAGTATTTT. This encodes CSVEGMRGGGDTDTQYF.

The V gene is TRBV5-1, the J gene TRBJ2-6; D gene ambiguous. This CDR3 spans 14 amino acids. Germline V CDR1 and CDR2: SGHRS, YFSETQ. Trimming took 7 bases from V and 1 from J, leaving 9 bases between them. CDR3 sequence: CASSDPSGANVLTF. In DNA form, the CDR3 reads TGCGCCAGCTCGGACCCTTCTGGGGCCAACGTCCTGACTTTC. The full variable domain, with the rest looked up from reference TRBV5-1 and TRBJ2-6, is KAGVTQTPRYLIKTRGQQVTLSCSPISGHRSVSWYQQTPGQGLQFLFEYFSETQRNKGNFPGRFSGRQFSNSRSEMNVSTLELGDSALYLCASSDPSGANVLTFGAGSRLTVL.

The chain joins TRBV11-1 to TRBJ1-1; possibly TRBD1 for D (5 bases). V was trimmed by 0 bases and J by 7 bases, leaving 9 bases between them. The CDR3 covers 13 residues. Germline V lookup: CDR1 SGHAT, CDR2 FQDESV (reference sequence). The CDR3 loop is CASSLAQGVEAFF. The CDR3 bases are TGTGCCAGCAGCTTAGCGCAAGGGGTTGAAGCTTTCTTT. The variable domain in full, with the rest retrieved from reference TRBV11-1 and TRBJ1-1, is EAEVAQSPRYKITEKSQAVAFWCDPISGHATLYWYRQILGQGPELLVQFQDESVVDDSQLPKDRFSAERLKGVDSTLKIQPAELGDSAMYLCASSLAQGVEAFFGQGTRLTVV.